A single sample gave rise to the 18 T cell receptor beta chains below, sequenced in a study of cytomegalovirus exposure and HLA in healthy donors. Generated by immunoSEQ multiplex PCR, the TCRdb table keeps only in-frame clones and is missing some. The repertoire holds more than 45,000 clones, with about 88% as singletons. The sequencing sample was made of PBMCs. The source is a woman between 18 and 29 years old in good health and CMV-seronegative.

J is TRBJ2-1 and V is TRBV7-8; 13 bases are shared with TRBD2. The V gene's germline CDR1 is SGHVS and CDR2 FQNEAQ. The CDR3 is made up of 18 amino acids. J lost 7 bases, V lost 1 base, and 10 bases had no gene match. The CDR3 spells CASSLVGLAGVIQNEQFF. The DNA of the CDR3 is TGTGCCAGCAGCTTAGTAGGACTAGCGGGAGTCATCCAAAATGAGCAGTTCTTC.

This chain links TRBV6-1 with TRBJ1-5; no clear D gene. The ends were cut back, 2 bases at V and 0 bases at J, with 14 bases in the middle. There are 17 residues in the CDR3. CDR1 and CDR2 (germline): MNHNS, SASEGT. In DNA, the CDR3 is TGTGCCAGCAGTGAACCGAAGGACTTTTATAGCAATCAGCCCCAGCATTTT. The encoded protein is CASSEPKDFYSNQPQHF.

J is TRBJ2-7 and V is TRBV20-1, with D perhaps TRBD1 (5 bases). This CDR3 is 11 amino acids long. Germline CDR1 and CDR2: DFQATT and SNEGSKA (reference sequence). As DNA, the CDR3 is TGCAGCCTCAACAGGATCTACGAGCAGTACTTC. Protein: CSLNRIYEQYF.

This chain links TRBV2 with TRBJ1-2; tentatively, D is TRBD1 (5 bases). CDR3 size: 14 residues. CDR1 SNHLY and CDR2 FYNNEI come from the germline V gene. V lost 0 bases and J lost 5, with 10 bases in between. CDR3 in DNA: TGTGCCAGCAGTGAAGCGGGCAGGGCTTATGGCTACACCTTC. This encodes CASSEAGRAYGYTF.

The rearrangement uses TRBV29-1 and TRBJ1-1, with a weak D call TRBD1 (5 bases). Germline CDR1 reads SQVTM; CDR2 reads ANQGSEA. Deletions cut 4 bases from V and 0 bases from J, with 12 bases between. The CDR3 covers 14 residues. CDR3 sequence (DNA): TGCAGCGTTGGGGGCGATTGGCTGAACACTGAAGCTTTCTTT. Protein sequence: CSVGGDWLNTEAFF. Based on the CDR3 plus reference TRBV29-1 and TRBJ1-1, the full variable domain is SAVISQKPSRDICQRGTSLTIQCQVDSQVTMMFWYRQQPGQSLTLIATANQGSEATYESGFVIDKFPISRPNLTFSTLTVSNMSPEDSSIYLCSVGGDWLNTEAFFGQGTRLTVV.

The genes are TRBV7-2 and TRBJ1-2, with D possibly TRBD1 on 6 matching bases. V shed 2 bases and J shed 8 bases, with 9 bases lying between them. The CDR3 runs 12 residues. CDR1 SGHTA and CDR2 FQGNSA come from the germline V gene. CDR3 nucleotide sequence: TGTGCCAGCAGCTTAAGGACAGTAGGCTACACCTTC. This translates into CASSLRTVGYTF.

This clone was counted once. This chain links TRBV29-1 with TRBJ2-3; 7 bases are a match to TRBD1. Per germline, CDR1 SQVTM and CDR2 ANQGSEA. The CDR3 is made up of 14 amino acids. With V trimmed by 7 bases and J by 0 bases, 7 bases remained unmatched. CDR3 nucleotides: TGCAGCGCAAAACCGGGACAGAGCACAGATACGCAGTATTTT. Translating gives CSAKPGQSTDTQYF.

This clone was seen a handful of times. The chain joins TRBV11-2 to TRBJ2-3; D is undetermined. Germline V CDR1 and CDR2: SGHAT, FQNNGV. This CDR3 is built from 12 residues. Trimming stripped 2 bases from V and 9 bases from J, with 9 bases between. Here the CDR3 reads CASSLSERTQYF. DNA of the CDR3: TGTGCCAGCAGCTTATCGGAGAGAACGCAGTATTTT.

J is TRBJ2-6 and V is TRBV7-6, with 7 nucleotides matching TRBD1. In germline, CDR1 is SGHVS, CDR2 FNYEAQ. V trimming: 5 bases; J trimming: 0 bases; junction bases outside the gene matches: 10. The CDR3 covers 18 residues. The DNA of the CDR3 is TGTGCCAGCAGCCAGTTCTGGGACAGATACTCTGGGGCCAACGTCCTGACTTTC. Its protein product is CASSQFWDRYSGANVLTF.

This clone was observed once. The rearrangement uses TRBV6-1 and TRBJ2-7; D uncertain. CDR1 and CDR2 from the germline V gene are MNHNS and SASEGT. Trimming stripped 1 base from V and 0 bases from J, with 7 bases between. This CDR3 is 14 amino acids long. In DNA form, the CDR3 reads TGTGCCAGCAGTGAAGGTGCCGGCTCCTACGAGCAGTACTTC. Translation: CASSEGAGSYEQYF.

The chain recombines TRBV19 with TRBJ2-3; possible D gene TRBD2, 6 bases. Trimming left V 5 bases short and J 4 bases short, with 7 bases between. From germline, CDR1 is LNHDA and CDR2 SQIVND (reference sequence). The CDR3 has 12 residues. The CDR3 DNA sequence: TGTGCCAGTAGTCGCGGGGCAGATACGCAGTATTTT. The encoded protein is CASSRGADTQYF.

This clone was counted a single time. The V and J genes are TRBV6-5 and TRBJ1-1; 9 bases align to TRBD1. This CDR3 comprises 15 residues. Germline V CDR1 and CDR2: MNHEY, SVGAGI. V shed 2 bases, J shed 5 bases, and the junction held 6 bases outside the gene matches. The CDR3 DNA reads TGTGCCAGCAGTTACGGACAGGGGTTTCGGACTGAAGCTTTCTTT. It yields the protein CASSYGQGFRTEAFF.

The chain combines TRBV5-5 with TRBJ2-2; 9 bases line up with TRBD1. V lost 4 bases, J lost 6 bases, and 7 bases stayed unmatched. The germline CDR1 and CDR2 sequences are SGHKS and YYEKEE (reference sequence). CDR3 length: 15 residues. CDR3 bases: TGTGCCAGCAGCAGCCGGACAGGGGAGCCCGGGGAGCTGTTTTTT. This gives the protein CASSSRTGEPGELFF.

This chain links TRBV6-5 with TRBJ2-1, with TRBD1 matching 8 bases. This CDR3 has 14 residues. CDR1 and CDR2 from the germline V gene are MNHEY and SVGAGI. Losses at the gene ends were 6 bases for V and 4 bases for J; bases not matched to a gene: 5. The CDR3 sequence is CASRPGQGYNEQFF. In DNA, the CDR3 is TGTGCCAGCAGACCCGGACAGGGTTACAATGAGCAGTTCTTC.

This rearrangement joins TRBV28 to TRBJ2-1, with 8 bases identical to TRBD2. The germline gives CDR1 MDHEN, CDR2 SYDVKM. J lost 3 bases, V lost 7 bases, and 8 bases had no gene match. CDR3 length: 15 residues. The CDR3 loop is CASTLAAQNYNEQFF. The DNA of the CDR3 is TGTGCCAGCACACTAGCGGCCCAAAACTACAATGAGCAGTTCTTC.

The chain has TRBV28 and TRBJ2-2, with a tentative D call TRBD1 (6 bases). V lost 5 bases and J 2 bases, leaving 9 bases between the germline ends. Germline loops: CDR1 MDHEN, CDR2 SYDVKM. The CDR3 sequence is 14 residues long. The CDR3 DNA is TGTGCCAGCAGTGGGGGACAAAACACCGGGGAGCTGTTTTTT. Amino acids: CASSGGQNTGELFF.

This chain connects TRBV7-3 to TRBJ2-3; a possible D gene is TRBD2 (6 bases). CDR1 is SGHTA, CDR2 FQGTGA, per germline. This CDR3 contains 14 residues. The V and J ends lost 5 bases and 0 bases respectively, with 9 bases between them. The CDR3 spells CASSSGSSTDTQYF. The CDR3 bases are TGTGCCAGCAGCAGCGGGTCTAGCACAGATACGCAGTATTTT. Looking up the rest from reference TRBV7-3 and TRBJ2-3 gives the full variable domain: GAGVSQTPSNKVTEKGKYVELRCDPISGHTALYWYRQSLGQGPEFLIYFQGTGAADDSGLPNDRFFAVRPEGSVSTLKIQRTERGDSAVYLCASSSGSSTDTQYFGPGTRLTVL.

This clone was picked up one time. V usage is TRBV7-3 and J usage is TRBJ2-1; D is unclear. The CDR3 consists of 13 residues. Trimming removed 4 bases at V and 5 bases at J, with 9 bases between. Germline CDR1 SGHTA, CDR2 FQGTGA. The CDR3 here is CASSSDSNNEQFF. The CDR3 coding sequence is TGTGCCAGCAGCTCCGACTCTAACAATGAGCAGTTCTTC.